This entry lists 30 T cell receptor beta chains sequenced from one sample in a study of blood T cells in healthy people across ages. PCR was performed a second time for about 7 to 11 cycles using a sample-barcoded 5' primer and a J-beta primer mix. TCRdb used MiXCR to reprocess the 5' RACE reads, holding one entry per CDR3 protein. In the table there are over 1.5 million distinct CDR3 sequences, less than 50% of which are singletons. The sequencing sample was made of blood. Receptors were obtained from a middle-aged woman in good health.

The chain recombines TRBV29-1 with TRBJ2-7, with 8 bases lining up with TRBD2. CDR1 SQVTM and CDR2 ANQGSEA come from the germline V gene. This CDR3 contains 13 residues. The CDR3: CSGSGLALEIQYF. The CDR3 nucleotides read TGCAGTGGGTCAGGACTAGCATTGGAGATCCAGTACTTC.

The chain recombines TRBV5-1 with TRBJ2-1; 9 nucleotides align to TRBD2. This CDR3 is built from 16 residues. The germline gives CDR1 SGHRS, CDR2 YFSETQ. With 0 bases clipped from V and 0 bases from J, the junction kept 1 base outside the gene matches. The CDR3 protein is CASSLARGGSYNEQFF. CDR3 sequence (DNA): TGCGCCAGCAGCTTGGCGCGGGGGGGCTCCTACAATGAGCAGTTCTTC.

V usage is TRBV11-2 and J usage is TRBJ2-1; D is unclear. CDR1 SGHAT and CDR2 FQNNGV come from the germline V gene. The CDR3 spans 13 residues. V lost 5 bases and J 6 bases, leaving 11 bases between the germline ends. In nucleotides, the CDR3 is TGTGCCAGCAGCCCATACGGGTCCAATGAGCAGTTCTTC. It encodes CASSPYGSNEQFF.

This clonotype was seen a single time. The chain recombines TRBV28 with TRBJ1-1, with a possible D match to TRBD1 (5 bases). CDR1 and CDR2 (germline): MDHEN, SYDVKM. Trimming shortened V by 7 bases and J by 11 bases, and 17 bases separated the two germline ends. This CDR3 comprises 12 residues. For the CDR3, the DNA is TGTGCCAGCACTTCGTCCGGGGGTAAGGCTTTCTTT. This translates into CASTSSGGKAFF.

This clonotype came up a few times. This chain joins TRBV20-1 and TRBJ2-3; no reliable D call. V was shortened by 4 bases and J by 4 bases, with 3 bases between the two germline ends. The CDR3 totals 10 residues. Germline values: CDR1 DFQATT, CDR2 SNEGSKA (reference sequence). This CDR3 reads CSAKADTQYF. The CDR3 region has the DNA TGCAGTGCTAAAGCAGATACGCAGTATTTT.

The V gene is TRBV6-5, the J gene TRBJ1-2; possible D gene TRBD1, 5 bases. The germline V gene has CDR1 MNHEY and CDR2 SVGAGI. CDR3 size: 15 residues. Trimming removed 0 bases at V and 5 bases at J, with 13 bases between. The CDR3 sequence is CASSYSQAQEYGYTF. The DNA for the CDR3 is TGTGCCAGCAGTTACTCACAGGCGCAGGAGTATGGCTACACCTTC.

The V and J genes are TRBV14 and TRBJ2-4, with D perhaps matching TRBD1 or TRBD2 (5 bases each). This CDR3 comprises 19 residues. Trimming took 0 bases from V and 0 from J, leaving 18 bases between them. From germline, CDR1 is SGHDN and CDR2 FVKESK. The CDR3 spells CASSQEFGGLWGAKNIQYF. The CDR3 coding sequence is TGTGCCAGCAGCCAAGAATTTGGGGGTCTTTGGGGAGCCAAAAACATTCAGTACTTC.

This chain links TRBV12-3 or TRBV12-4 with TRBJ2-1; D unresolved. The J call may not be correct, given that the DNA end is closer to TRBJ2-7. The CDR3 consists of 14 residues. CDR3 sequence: CASSLGRLYNEQYF. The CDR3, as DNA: TGTGCCAGCAGTTTGGGCAGGCTCTACAATGAGCAGTACTTC.

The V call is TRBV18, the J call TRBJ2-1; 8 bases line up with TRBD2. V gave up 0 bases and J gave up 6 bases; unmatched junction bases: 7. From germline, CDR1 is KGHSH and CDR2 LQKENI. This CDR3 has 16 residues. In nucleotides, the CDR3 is TGTGCCAGCTCACCACCGTGGGCTAGCGGGCGCAATGAGCAGTTCTTC. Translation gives CASSPPWASGRNEQFF. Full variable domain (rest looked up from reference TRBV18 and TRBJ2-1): NAGVMQNPRHLVRRRGQEARLRCSPMKGHSHVYWYRQLPEEGLKFMVYLQKENIIDESGMPKERFSAEFPKEGPSILRIQQVVRGDSAAYFCASSPPWASGRNEQFFGPGTRLTVL.

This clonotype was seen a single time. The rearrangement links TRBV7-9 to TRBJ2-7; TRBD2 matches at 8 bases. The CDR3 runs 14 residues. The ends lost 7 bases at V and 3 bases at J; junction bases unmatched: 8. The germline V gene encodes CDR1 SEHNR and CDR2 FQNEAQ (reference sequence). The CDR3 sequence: CASIESTSGYEQYF. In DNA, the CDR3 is TGTGCCAGCATCGAGAGCACTAGCGGCTACGAGCAGTACTTC.

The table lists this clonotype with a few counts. CDR3 sequence: CSVKGLAGSQETQYF. CDR3 nucleotides: TGCAGCGTCAAGGGACTAGCGGGGAGCCAAGAGACCCAGTACTTC. The J gene is TRBJ2-5, the V gene TRBV29-1; 13 bases line up with TRBD2. CDR3 length: 15 residues. Per germline, CDR1 SQVTM and CDR2 ANQGSEA. The V segment lost 6 bases and the J segment 1 base; nucleotides outside the gene matches: 5.

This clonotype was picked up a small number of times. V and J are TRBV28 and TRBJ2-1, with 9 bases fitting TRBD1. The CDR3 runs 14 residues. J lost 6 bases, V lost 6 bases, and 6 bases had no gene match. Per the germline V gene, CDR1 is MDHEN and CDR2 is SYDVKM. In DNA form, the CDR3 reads TGTGCCAGCAGAGGGACAGGGACTTTCAATGAGCAGTTCTTC. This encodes CASRGTGTFNEQFF.

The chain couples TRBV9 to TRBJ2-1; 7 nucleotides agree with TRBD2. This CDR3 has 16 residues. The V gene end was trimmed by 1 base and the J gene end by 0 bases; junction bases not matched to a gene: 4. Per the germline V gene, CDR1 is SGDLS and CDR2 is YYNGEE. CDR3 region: CASSVRAGSSYNEQFF. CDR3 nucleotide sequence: TGTGCCAGCAGCGTACGAGCGGGGAGCTCCTACAATGAGCAGTTCTTC.

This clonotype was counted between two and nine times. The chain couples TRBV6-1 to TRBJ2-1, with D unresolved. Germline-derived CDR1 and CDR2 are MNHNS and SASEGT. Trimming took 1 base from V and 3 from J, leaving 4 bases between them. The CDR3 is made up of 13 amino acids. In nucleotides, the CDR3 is TGTGCCAGCAGTGAAGAGCTCTACAATGAGCAGTTCTTC. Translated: CASSEELYNEQFF.

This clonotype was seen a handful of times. In nucleotides, the CDR3 is TGTGCCAGCAGGCTGAAAGAGACCCAGTACTTC. Amino acids: CASRLKETQYF. This sequence joins TRBV28 and TRBJ2-5; D call uncertain. Trimming left V 6 bases short and J 3 bases short, with 5 bases between. The CDR3 is made up of 11 amino acids. Germline-derived CDR1 and CDR2 are MDHEN and SYDVKM.

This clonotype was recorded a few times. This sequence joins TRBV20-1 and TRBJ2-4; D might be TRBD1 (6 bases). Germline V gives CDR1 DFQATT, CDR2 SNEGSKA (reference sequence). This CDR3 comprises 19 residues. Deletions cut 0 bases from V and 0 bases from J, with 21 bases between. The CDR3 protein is CSARESRTEHIIAKNIQYF. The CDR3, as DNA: TGCAGTGCTAGAGAATCCCGGACAGAGCATATCATAGCCAAAAACATTCAGTACTTC.

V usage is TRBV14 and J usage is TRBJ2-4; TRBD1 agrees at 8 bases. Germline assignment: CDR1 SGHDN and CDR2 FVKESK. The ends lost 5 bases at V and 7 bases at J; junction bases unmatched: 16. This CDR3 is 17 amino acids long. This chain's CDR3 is CASSIPTARGRWNIQYF. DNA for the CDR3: TGTGCCAGCAGCATCCCAACCGCCAGGGGGCGCTGGAACATTCAGTACTTC.

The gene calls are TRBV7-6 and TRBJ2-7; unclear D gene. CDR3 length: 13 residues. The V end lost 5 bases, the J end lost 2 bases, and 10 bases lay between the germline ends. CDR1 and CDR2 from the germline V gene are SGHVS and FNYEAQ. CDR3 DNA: TGTGCCAGCAGCCCTCTAAACCCCTACGAGCAGTACTTC. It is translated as CASSPLNPYEQYF. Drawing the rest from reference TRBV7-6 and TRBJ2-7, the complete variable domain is GAGVSQSPRYKVTKRGQDVALRCDPISGHVSLYWYRQALGQGPEFLTYFNYEAQQDKSGLPNDRFSAERPEGSISTLTIQRTEQRDSAMYRCASSPLNPYEQYFGPGTRLTVT.

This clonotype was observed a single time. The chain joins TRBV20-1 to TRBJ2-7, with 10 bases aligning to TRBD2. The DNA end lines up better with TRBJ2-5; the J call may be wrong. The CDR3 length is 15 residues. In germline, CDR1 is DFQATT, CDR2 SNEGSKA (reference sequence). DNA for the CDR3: TGCAGTGCCCGGAGCGGGGGGGAGATTCAGGAGACCCAGTACTTC. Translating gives CSARSGGEIQETQYF.

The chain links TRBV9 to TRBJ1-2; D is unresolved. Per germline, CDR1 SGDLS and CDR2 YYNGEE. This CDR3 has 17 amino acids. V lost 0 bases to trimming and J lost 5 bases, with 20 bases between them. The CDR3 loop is CASSVDLQGKSGYGYTF. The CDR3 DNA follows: TGTGCCAGCAGCGTAGACCTACAAGGAAAGAGTGGGTATGGCTACACCTTC.

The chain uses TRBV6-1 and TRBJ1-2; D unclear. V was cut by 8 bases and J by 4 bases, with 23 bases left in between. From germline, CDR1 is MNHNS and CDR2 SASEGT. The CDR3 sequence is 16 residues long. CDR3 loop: CASVLLASPSGYGYTF. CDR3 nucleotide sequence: TGTGCCAGCGTGTTATTAGCGTCACCGAGCGGCTATGGCTACACCTTC.

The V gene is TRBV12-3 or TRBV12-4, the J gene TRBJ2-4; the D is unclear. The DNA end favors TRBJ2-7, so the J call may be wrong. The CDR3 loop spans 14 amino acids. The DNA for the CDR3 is TGTGCCAGCAGTTTCAGGCACCATACCTACGAGCAGTACTTC. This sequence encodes CASSFRHHTYEQYF.

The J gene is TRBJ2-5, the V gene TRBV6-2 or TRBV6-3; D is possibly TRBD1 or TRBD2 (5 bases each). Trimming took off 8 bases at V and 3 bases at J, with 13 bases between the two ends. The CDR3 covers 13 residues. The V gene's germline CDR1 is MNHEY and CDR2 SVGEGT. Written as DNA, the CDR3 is TGTGCCAGCCGCCGGGACGGCAAAGAGACCCAGTACTTC. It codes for CASRRDGKETQYF.

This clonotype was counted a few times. DNA of the CDR3: TGCAGCGTTGAGAGAGGGATTGGTACCCAGTACTTC. This encodes CSVERGIGTQYF. This chain uses TRBV29-1 with TRBJ2-5; the D gene is possibly TRBD2 (5 bases). The germline V and J ends were trimmed by 3 bases and 8 bases, with 13 bases remaining between them. The V gene's germline CDR1 is SQVTM and CDR2 ANQGSEA. The CDR3 covers 12 residues.

The CDR3: CASSLGGTGGPEAFF. Here the CDR3 DNA reads TGTGCCAGCAGCTTAGGTGGGACAGGGGGCCCTGAAGCTTTCTTT. The chain carries TRBV7-8 and TRBJ1-1; 12 bases fit TRBD1. V was clipped by 1 base and J by 6 bases; unmatched bases: 3. The germline gives CDR1 SGHVS, CDR2 FQNEAQ. This CDR3 has 15 residues.

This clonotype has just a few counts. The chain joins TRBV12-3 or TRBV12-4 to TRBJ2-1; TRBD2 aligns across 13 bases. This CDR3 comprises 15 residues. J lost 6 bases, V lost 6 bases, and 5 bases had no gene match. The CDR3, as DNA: TGTGCCAGCAGCCACGGACTAGCGGGGGCCAATGAGCAGTTCTTC. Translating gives CASSHGLAGANEQFF.

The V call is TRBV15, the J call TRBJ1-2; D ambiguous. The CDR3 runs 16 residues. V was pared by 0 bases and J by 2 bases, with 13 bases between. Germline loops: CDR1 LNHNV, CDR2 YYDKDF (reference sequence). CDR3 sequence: CATSRDRAGYNYGYTF. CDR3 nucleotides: TGTGCCACCAGCAGAGATCGAGCAGGATACAACTATGGCTACACCTTC.

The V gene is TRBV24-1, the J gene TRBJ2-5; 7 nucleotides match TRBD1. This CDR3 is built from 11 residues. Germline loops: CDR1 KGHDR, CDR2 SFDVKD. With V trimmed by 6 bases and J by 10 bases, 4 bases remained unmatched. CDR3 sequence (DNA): TGTGCCACCAGTACCGGGACAGACCAGTACTTC. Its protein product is CATSTGTDQYF.

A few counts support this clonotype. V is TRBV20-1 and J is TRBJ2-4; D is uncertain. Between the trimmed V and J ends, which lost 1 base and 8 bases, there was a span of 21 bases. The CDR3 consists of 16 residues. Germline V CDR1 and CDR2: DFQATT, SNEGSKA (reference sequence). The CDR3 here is CSARGTSWQDGDIQYF. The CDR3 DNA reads TGCAGTGCTAGAGGTACTTCGTGGCAGGACGGAGACATTCAGTACTTC.

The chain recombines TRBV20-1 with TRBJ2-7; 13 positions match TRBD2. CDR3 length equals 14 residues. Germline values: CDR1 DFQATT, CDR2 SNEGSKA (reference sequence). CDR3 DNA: TGCAGCAGAGCACTAGCGGGGGGGCGTGATGAGCAGTACTTC. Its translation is CSRALAGGRDEQYF.